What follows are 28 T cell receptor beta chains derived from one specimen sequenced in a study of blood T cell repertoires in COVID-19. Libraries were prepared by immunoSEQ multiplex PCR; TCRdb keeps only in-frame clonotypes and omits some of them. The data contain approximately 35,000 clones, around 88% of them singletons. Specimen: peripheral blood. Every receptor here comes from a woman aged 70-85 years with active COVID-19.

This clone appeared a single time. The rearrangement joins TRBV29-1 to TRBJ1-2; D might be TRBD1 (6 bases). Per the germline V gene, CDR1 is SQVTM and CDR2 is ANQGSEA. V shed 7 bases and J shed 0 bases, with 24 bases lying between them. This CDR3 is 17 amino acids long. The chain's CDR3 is CSARRPGADKTNYGYTF. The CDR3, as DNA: TGCAGCGCGCGTAGGCCAGGGGCCGACAAAACTAACTATGGCTACACCTTC. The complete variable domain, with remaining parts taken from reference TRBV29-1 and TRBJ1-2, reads SAVISQKPSRDICQRGTSLTIQCQVDSQVTMMFWYRQQPGQSLTLIATANQGSEATYESGFVIDKFPISRPNLTFSTLTVSNMSPEDSSIYLCSARRPGADKTNYGYTFGSGTRLTVV.

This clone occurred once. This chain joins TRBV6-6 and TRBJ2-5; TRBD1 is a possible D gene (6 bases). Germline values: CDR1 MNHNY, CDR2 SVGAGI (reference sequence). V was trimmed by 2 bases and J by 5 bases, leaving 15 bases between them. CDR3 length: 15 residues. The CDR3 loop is CASSYPVQGRETQYF. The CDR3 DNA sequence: TGTGCCAGCAGTTACCCAGTACAGGGTAGGGAGACCCAGTACTTC.

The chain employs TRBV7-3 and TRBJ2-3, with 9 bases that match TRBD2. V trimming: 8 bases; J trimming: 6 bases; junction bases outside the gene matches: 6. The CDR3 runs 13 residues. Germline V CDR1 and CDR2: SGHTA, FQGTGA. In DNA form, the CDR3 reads TGTGCCAGCGGGAGCGGGGGGATGGATACGCAGTATTTT. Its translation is CASGSGGMDTQYF.

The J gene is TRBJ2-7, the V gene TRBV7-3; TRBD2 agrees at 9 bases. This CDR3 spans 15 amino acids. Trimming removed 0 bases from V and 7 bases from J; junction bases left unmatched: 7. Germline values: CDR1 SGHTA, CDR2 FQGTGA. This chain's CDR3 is CASSLTAGAGGEQYF. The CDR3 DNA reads TGTGCCAGCAGCTTAACGGCCGGGGCGGGAGGGGAGCAGTACTTC.

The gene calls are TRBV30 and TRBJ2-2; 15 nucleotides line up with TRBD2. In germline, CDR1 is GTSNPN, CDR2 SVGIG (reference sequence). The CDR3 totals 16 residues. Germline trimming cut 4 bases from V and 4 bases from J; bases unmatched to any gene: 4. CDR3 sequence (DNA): TGTGCCTGGACCAAGGGACTAGCGGGGGGCACCGGGGAGCTGTTTTTT. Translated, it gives CAWTKGLAGGTGELFF.

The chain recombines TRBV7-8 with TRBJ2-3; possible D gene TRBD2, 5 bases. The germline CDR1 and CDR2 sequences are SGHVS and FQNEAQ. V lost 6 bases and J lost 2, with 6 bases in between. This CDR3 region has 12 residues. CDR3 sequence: CASSDYTDTQYF. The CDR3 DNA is TGTGCCAGCAGTGACTACACAGATACGCAGTATTTT.

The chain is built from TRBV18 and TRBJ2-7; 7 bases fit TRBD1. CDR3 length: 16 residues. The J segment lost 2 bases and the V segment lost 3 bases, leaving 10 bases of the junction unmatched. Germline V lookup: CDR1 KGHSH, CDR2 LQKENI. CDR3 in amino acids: CASSPIGQELPYEQYF. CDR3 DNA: TGTGCCAGCTCACCGATCGGACAGGAATTACCCTACGAGCAGTACTTC.

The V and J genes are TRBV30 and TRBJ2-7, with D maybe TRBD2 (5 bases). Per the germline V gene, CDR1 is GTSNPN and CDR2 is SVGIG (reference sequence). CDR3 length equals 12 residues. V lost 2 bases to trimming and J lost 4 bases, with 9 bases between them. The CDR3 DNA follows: TGTGCCTGGAGTCCTAGCTGGTACGAGCAGTACTTC. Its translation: CAWSPSWYEQYF.

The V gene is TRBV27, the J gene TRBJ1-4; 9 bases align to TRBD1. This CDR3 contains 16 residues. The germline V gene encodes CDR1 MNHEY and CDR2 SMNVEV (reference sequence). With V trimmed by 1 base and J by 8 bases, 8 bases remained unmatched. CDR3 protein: CASSLLGTGHVEKLFF. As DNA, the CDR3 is TGTGCCAGCAGTTTATTGGGGACAGGGCACGTCGAAAAACTGTTTTTT.

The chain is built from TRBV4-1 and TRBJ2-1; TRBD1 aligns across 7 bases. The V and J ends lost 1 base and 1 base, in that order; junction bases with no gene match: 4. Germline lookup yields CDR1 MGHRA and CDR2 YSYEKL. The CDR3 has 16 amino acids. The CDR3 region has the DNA TGCGCCAGCAGCCAAGGGGCAGGGGGATCCTACAATGAGCAGTTCTTC. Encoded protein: CASSQGAGGSYNEQFF.

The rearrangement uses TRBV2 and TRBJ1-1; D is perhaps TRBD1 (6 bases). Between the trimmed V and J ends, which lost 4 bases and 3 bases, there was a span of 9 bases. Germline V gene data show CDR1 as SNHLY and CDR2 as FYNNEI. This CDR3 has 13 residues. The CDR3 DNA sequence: TGTGCCAGCAGTGCCCGACAGGACACTGAAGCTTTCTTT. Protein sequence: CASSARQDTEAFF.

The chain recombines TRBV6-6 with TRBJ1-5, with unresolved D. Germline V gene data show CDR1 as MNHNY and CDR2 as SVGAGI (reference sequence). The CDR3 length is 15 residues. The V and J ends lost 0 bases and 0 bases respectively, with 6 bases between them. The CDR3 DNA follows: TGTGCCAGCAGTTACTCCGGGGTTAGCAATCAGCCCCAGCATTTT. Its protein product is CASSYSGVSNQPQHF.

CDR3 sequence: CASKRQVEDTQYF. The CDR3, as DNA: TGTGCCAGCAAGAGACAGGTAGAAGATACGCAGTATTTT. The V and J genes are TRBV7-9 and TRBJ2-3, with D maybe TRBD1 (6 bases). Germline CDR1 SEHNR, CDR2 FQNEAQ (reference sequence). V lost 7 bases and J lost 5, with 13 bases in between. The CDR3 length is 13 residues.

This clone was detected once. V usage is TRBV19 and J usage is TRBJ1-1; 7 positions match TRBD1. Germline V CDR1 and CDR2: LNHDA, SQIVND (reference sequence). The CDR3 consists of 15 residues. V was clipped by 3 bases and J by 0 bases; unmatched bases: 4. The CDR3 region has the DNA TGTGCCAGTAGTATGGACAGGCAAATGAACACTGAAGCTTTCTTT. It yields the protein CASSMDRQMNTEAFF.

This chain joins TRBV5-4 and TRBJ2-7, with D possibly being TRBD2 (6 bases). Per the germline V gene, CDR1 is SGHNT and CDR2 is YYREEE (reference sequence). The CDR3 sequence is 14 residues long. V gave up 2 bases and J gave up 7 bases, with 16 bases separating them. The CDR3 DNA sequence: TGTGCCAGCAGCTTCGGAGGGGCGGAGGGTGAGCAGTACTTC. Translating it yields CASSFGGAEGEQYF. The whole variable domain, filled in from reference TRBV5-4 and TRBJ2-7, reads ETGVTQSPTHLIKTRGQQVTLRCSSQSGHNTVSWYQQALGQGPQFIFQYYREEENGRGNFPPRFSGLQFPNYSSELNVNALELDDSALYLCASSFGGAEGEQYFGPGTRLTVT.

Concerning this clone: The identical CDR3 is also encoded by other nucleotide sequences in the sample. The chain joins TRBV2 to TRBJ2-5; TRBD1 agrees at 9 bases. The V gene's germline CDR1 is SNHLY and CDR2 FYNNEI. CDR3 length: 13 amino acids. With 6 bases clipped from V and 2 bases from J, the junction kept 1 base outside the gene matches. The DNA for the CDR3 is TGTGCCAGCAGAGGGACAGGGCAAGAGACCCAGTACTTC. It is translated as CASRGTGQETQYF.

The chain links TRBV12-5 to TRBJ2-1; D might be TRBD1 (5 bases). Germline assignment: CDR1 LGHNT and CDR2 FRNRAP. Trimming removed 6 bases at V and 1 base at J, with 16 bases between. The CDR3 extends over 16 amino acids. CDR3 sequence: CASGPGRLGSYNEQFF. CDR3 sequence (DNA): TGTGCTAGTGGCCCAGGGCGTTTGGGTTCCTACAATGAGCAGTTCTTC.

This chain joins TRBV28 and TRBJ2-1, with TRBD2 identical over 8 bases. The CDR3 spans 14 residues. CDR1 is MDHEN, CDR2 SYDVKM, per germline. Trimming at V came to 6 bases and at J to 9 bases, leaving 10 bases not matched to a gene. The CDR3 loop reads CASRIGGALVEQFF. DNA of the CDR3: TGTGCCAGCAGAATCGGGGGGGCCTTGGTTGAGCAGTTCTTC. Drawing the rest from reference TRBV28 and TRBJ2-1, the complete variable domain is DVKVTQSSRYLVKRTGEKVFLECVQDMDHENMFWYRQDPGLGLRLIYFSYDVKMKEKGDIPEGYSVSREKKERFSLILESASTNQTSMYLCASRIGGALVEQFFGPGTRLTVL.

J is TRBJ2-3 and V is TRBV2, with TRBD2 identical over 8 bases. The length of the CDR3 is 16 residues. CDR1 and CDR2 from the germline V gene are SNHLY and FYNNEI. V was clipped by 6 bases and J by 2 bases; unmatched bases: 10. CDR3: CASSTRGAGATDTQYF. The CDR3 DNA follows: TGTGCCAGCAGCACTCGGGGAGCGGGGGCCACAGATACGCAGTATTTT.

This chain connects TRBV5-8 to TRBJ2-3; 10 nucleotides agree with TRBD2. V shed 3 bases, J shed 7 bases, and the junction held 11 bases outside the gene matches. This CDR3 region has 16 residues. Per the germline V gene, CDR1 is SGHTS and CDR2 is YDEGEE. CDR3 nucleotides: TGTGCCAGCAGCTCCAGAGCGGGGGGGAGACGTTATACGCAGTATTTT. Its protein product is CASSSRAGGRRYTQYF.

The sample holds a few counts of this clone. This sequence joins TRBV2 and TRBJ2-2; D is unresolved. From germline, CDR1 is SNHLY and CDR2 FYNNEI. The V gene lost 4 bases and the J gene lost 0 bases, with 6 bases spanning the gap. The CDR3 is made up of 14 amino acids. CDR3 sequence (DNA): TGTGCCAGCAGTGTTCAGACGAACACCGGGGAGCTGTTTTTT. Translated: CASSVQTNTGELFF. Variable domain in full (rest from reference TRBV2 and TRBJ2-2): EPEVTQTPSHQVTQMGQEVILRCVPISNHLYFYWYRQILGQKVEFLVSFYNNEISEKSEIFDDQFSVERPDGSNFTLKIRSTKLEDSAMYFCASSVQTNTGELFFGEGSRLTVL.

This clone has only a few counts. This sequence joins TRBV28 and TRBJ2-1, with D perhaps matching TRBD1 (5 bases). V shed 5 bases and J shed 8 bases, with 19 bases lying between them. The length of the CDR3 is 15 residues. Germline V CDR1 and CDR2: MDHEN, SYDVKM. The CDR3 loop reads CASSLAGYGIHEQFF. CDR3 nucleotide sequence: TGTGCCAGCAGTCTCGCAGGGTATGGGATTCATGAGCAGTTCTTC. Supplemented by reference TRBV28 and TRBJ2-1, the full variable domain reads DVKVTQSSRYLVKRTGEKVFLECVQDMDHENMFWYRQDPGLGLRLIYFSYDVKMKEKGDIPEGYSVSREKKERFSLILESASTNQTSMYLCASSLAGYGIHEQFFGPGTRLTVL.

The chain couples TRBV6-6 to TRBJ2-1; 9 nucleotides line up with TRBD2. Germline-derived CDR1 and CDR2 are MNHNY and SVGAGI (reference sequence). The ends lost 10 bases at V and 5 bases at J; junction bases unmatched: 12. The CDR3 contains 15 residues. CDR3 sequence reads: CATEPHGGGDNEQFF. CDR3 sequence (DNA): TGTGCCACCGAGCCCCATGGCGGGGGGGACAATGAGCAGTTCTTC.

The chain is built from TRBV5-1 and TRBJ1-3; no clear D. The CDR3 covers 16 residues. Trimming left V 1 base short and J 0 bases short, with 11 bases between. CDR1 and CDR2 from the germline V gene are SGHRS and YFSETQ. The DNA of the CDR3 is TGCGCCAGCAGCTTGTTGGCAGTGAACTCTGGAAACACCATATATTTT. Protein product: CASSLLAVNSGNTIYF.

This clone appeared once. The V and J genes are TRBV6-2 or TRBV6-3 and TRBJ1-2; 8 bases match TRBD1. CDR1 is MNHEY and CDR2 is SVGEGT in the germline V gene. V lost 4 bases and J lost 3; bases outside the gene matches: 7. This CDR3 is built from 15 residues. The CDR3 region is CASSSPDRAHYGYTF. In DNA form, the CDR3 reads TGTGCCAGCAGTTCGCCGGACAGGGCGCACTATGGCTACACCTTC.

CDR3 sequence: CASSVDRGGTEAFF. The DNA for the CDR3 is TGTGCCAGCAGTGTTGACAGGGGGGGAACTGAAGCTTTCTTT. The chain is built from TRBV27 and TRBJ1-1, with TRBD1 matching 9 bases. CDR1 MNHEY and CDR2 SMNVEV come from the germline V gene (reference sequence). J gave up 5 bases and V 5 bases, and 6 bases lay outside the gene matches. CDR3 length equals 14 residues.

CDR3 in amino acids: CASTWGQGRERAFF. The CDR3 DNA reads as TGTGCCAGCACTTGGGGGCAGGGTCGTGAAAGAGCTTTCTTT. The chain uses TRBV6-6 and TRBJ1-1; perhaps TRBD1 as D (6 bases). Germline CDR1 is MNHNY and CDR2 is SVGAGI (reference sequence). The CDR3 is 14 amino acids. V gave up 7 bases and J gave up 10 bases, with 22 bases separating them.

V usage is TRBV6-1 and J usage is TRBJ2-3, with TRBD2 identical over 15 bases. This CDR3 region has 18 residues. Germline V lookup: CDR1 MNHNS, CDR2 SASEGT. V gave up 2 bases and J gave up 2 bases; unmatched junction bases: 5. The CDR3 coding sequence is TGTGCCAGCAGTGAATATGGGACTAGCGGGGGGTACACAGATACGCAGTATTTT. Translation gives CASSEYGTSGGYTDTQYF.